Listed below are T cell receptor beta chains from one sample, sequenced in a study of cytotoxic CD8 clonotypes in ibrutinib-treated CLL. Sequencing used immunoSEQ multiplex PCR; TCRdb keeps in-frame clones, though not all of them. The table includes over 25,000 clones, approximately 80% detected once. Source: PBMCs, taken after 36 months of ibrutinib treatment. Receptors originate from a human donor with chronic lymphocytic leukemia. Both conserved end residues are part of each CDR3. A D gene is named only where the DNA matches it firmly. Not every row has a clone size; where given, it reads once, few, many or a size class.

D,J,V,size,CDR3,DNA
-,TRBJ2-2,TRBV15,-,CATSRDRTAGTGELFF,TGTGCCACCAGCAGAGATAGAACGGCGGGCACCGGGGAGCTGTTTTTT
-,TRBJ1-1,TRBV5-1,few,CASSPIKVGTDTEAFF,TGCGCCAGCAGCCCGATAAAGGTAGGGACCGACACTGAAGCTTTCTTT
TRBD2,TRBJ2-5,TRBV7-2,-,CASSPRLAGGMGQETQYF,TGTGCCAGCAGCCCCCGACTAGCGGGGGGGATGGGGCAAGAGACCCAGTACTTC
-,TRBJ2-5,TRBV15,-,CATSRDSSTAETQYF,TGTGCCACCAGCAGAGATAGTAGTACTGCAGAGACCCAGTACTTC
-,TRBJ2-2,TRBV21-1,-,CASTFDRGRTGTGELFF,TGTGCCAGCACCTTCGACAGGGGTCGAACTGGAACCGGGGAGCTGTTTTTT
-,TRBJ1-5,TRBV30,-,CAWSPGPNQPQHF,TGTGCCTGGTCGCCAGGGCCTAATCAGCCCCAGCATTTT
-,TRBJ2-3,TRBV11-2,-,CASSSGTQYF,TGTGCCAGCAGCTCCGGTACGCAGTATTTT
-,TRBJ2-3,TRBV14,-,CASSQEGRRRYF,TGTGCCAGCAGCCAAGAGGGGAGAAGGAGGTATTTT
TRBD1,TRBJ1-1,TRBV6-5,few,CASRLGQGGTEAFF,TGTGCCAGCAGATTGGGACAGGGTGGAACTGAAGCTTTCTTT
TRBD1,TRBJ1-6,TRBV6-5,-,CASSSDRGGSPLHF,TGTGCCAGCAGTTCCGACAGGGGCGGCTCACCCCTCCACTTT
-,TRBJ2-4,TRBV5-4,-,CASSFRTVGNKNIQYF,TGTGCCAGCAGCTTTAGGACTGTAGGGAACAAAAACATTCAGTACTTC
-,TRBJ2-7,TRBV11-1,few,CASSSSTYEQYF,TGTGCCAGCAGCTCCTCTACCTACGAGCAGTACTTC
-,TRBJ1-3,TRBV9,-,CASSVDFRPSSGNTIYF,TGTGCCAGCAGCGTAGACTTCAGGCCTTCCTCTGGAAACACCATATATTTT
-,TRBJ2-7,TRBV27,-,CASSGRGAAGAEQYF,TGTGCCAGCAGTGGCCGAGGGGCGGCCGGGGCCGAGCAGTACTTC
-,TRBJ1-6,TRBV15,-,CATSRDWSNSPLHF,TGTGCCACCAGCAGAGATTGGTCTAATTCACCCCTCCACTTT
-,TRBJ2-5,TRBV7-3,-,CASSLMGGETQYF,TGTGCCAGCAGCTTGATGGGAGGAGAGACCCAGTACTTC
-,TRBJ1-1,TRBV25-1,-,CASSHGGAEAFF,TGTGCCAGCTCCCACGGAGGCGCTGAAGCTTTCTTT
-,TRBJ1-5,TRBV10-3,-,CATGTDALKQPQHF,TGTGCCACCGGGACCGACGCTTTGAAACAGCCCCAGCATTTT
TRBD2,TRBJ2-3,TRBV18,-,CASSPPGLAGGSTDTQYF,TGTGCCAGCTCCCCACCGGGACTAGCGGGGGGATCCACAGATACGCAGTATTTT
-,TRBJ1-1,TRBV5-1,-,CASRSSMNTEAFF,TGCGCCAGCCGATCGTCGATGAACACTGAAGCTTTCTTT
-,TRBJ1-1,TRBV5-6,-,CASSLSVTEAFF,TGTGCCAGCAGCTTGTCGGTCACTGAAGCTTTCTTT
TRBD2,TRBJ2-5,TRBV5-4,-,CASSLRTSGGQETQYF,TGTGCCAGCAGCTTGCGGACTAGCGGGGGTCAAGAGACCCAGTACTTC
TRBD1,TRBJ1-1,TRBV9,few,CASSVEDRGRKAFF,TGTGCCAGCAGCGTAGAGGACAGGGGGCGGAAAGCTTTCTTT
-,TRBJ2-7,TRBV27,many,CASSWPGRGEQYF,TGTGCCAGCAGTTGGCCAGGTAGAGGCGAGCAGTACTTC
-,TRBJ1-5,TRBV7-6,-,CASSLDSHQPQHF,TGTGCCAGCAGCTTAGACAGTCATCAGCCCCAGCATTTT
-,TRBJ1-2,TRBV6-5,-,CASSYRGGGYTF,TGTGCCAGCAGTTACAGGGGCGGTGGCTACACCTTC
TRBD2,TRBJ2-7,TRBV7-2,-,CASRLAGGSYEQYF,TGTGCCAGCAGATTAGCGGGGGGAAGCTACGAGCAGTACTTC
-,TRBJ1-6,TRBV27,-,CASTSTGLNSPLHF,TGTGCCAGCACCTCGACAGGCCTAAATTCACCCCTCCACTTT
-,TRBJ1-2,TRBV27,-,CASSLWQGSSDGYTF,TGTGCCAGCAGTTTATGGCAGGGAAGCAGTGATGGCTACACCTTC
-,TRBJ2-5,TRBV19,-,CASTSPAGKETQYF,TGTGCCAGTACCTCGCCGGCTGGGAAAGAGACCCAGTACTTC
-,TRBJ2-5,TRBV5-1,-,CASSLTATGRETQYF,TGCGCCAGCAGCTTAACGGCTACGGGGAGGGAGACCCAGTACTTC
TRBD1,TRBJ1-1,TRBV7-9,-,CASSSGTGNTEAFF,TGTGCCAGCAGCTCCGGGACAGGTAACACTGAAGCTTTCTTT
-,TRBJ1-1,TRBV4-2,-,CASSQVQRDTEAFF,TGTGCCAGCAGCCAAGTCCAACGGGACACTGAAGCTTTCTTT
-,TRBJ2-7,TRBV6-6,-,CASSYSSTPEQYF,TGTGCCAGCAGTTACTCGTCGACGCCCGAGCAGTACTTC
TRBD2,TRBJ2-3,TRBV6-5,once,CASTLRGGADTQYF,TGTGCCAGCACTCTTCGGGGAGGGGCAGATACGCAGTATTTT
TRBD2,TRBJ2-1,TRBV5-4,few,CASSPIVAGYNEQFF,TGTGCCAGCAGCCCAATTGTAGCGGGGTACAATGAGCAGTTCTTC
-,TRBJ2-7,TRBV5-1,-,CASSSQGREQYF,TGCGCCAGCAGTTCACAGGGTCGCGAGCAGTACTTC
-,TRBJ1-2,TRBV5-4,-,CASSPDTNYGYTF,TGTGCCAGCAGCCCCGACACAAACTATGGCTACACCTTC
-,TRBJ2-2,TRBV7-9,-,CASSLGVVPGELFF,TGTGCCAGCAGCTTAGGAGTGGTTCCCGGGGAGCTGTTTTTT
-,TRBJ2-7,TRBV5-6,few,CASSLGEGLYEQYF,TGTGCCAGCAGCTTGGGAGAGGGATTGTACGAGCAGTACTTC
TRBD1,TRBJ2-1,TRBV9,-,CASSVGQGIYNEQFF,TGTGCCAGCAGCGTGGGACAGGGTATCTACAATGAGCAGTTCTTC